This T cell receptor (beta chain) was profiled in a study of regulatory T cells in long-lasting Graves disease. CDR1 is SGHTA and CDR2 is FQGNSA in the germline V gene. Trimming shortened V by 0 bases and J by 2 bases, and 8 bases separated the two germline ends. The CDR3 has 15 residues. This clonotype was seen ten or more times. Time point indicated: newly diagnosed GD, antithyroid drugs for less than 3 months. RNA from PBMCs was the source of the TCR library. Construction of the TCR beta libraries employed iRepertoire HTBI primers in conjunction with Arm-PCR of CDR3 regions. TCRdb re-analysed the multiplex PCR reads in MiXCR, keeping a single row per CDR3 protein. Among 200,000 to 250,000 distinct CDR3 sequences listed, about 18% were seen once.

J is TRBJ1-3 and V is TRBV7-2, with D uncertain. The sample was peripheral blood mononuclear cells (PBMCs), taken at new diagnosis, from a patient treated with antithyroid drugs. The TCR was taken from a female donor with Graves disease. CDR3 DNA: TGTGCCAGCAGCTTAGCGGTCGGTCCTGGAAACACCATATATTTT. Its protein is CASSLAVGPGNTIYF.